The 27 T cell receptor beta chains listed next were all sequenced from one sample in a study of technical replicates of blood from a handful of donors. Repertoires were generated with immunoSEQ multiplex PCR, while TCRdb's copy carries only in-frame clones and drops some. This table has 53,000 or so clones, about 86% appearing once. The sequencing input was PBMCs. The receptors were gathered from a human donor in good health. Some clones in this sample may be carry-over from other donors' samples.

In its sample, this clone was seen once. This chain uses TRBV5-4 with TRBJ2-7; 12 bases are a match to TRBD2. This CDR3 has 15 amino acids. The J segment lost 6 bases and the V segment lost 3 bases, leaving 7 bases of the junction unmatched. Germline CDR1 and CDR2: SGHNT and YYREEE (reference sequence). The CDR3 nucleotides are TGTGCCAGCAGCTCGGAAGGACTAGCGGGAACCGAGCAGTACTTC. This translates into CASSSEGLAGTEQYF.

This clone was observed a single time. The chain couples TRBV6-1 to TRBJ2-2; D remains ambiguous. The CDR3 contains 14 residues. The germline gives CDR1 MNHNS, CDR2 SASEGT. Trimming pared 2 bases from V and 1 base from J, leaving 5 bases between. CDR3 nucleotides: TGTGCCAGCAGTGAAATTCAGAACACCGGGGAGCTGTTTTTT. Translation gives CASSEIQNTGELFF.

The chain recombines TRBV19 with TRBJ2-3; D is possibly TRBD1 (6 bases). Germline CDR1 is LNHDA and CDR2 is SQIVND (reference sequence). This CDR3 has 14 amino acids. V shed 6 bases and J shed 0 bases, with 10 bases lying between them. The CDR3 here is CASRGTPSTDTQYF. Here the CDR3 DNA reads TGTGCCAGTAGAGGGACACCTAGCACAGATACGCAGTATTTT. The variable domain in full, with the rest retrieved from reference TRBV19 and TRBJ2-3, is DGGITQSPKYLFRKEGQNVTLSCEQNLNHDAMYWYRQDPGQGLRLIYYSQIVNDFQKGDIAEGYSVSREKKESFPLTVTSAQKNPTAFYLCASRGTPSTDTQYFGPGTRLTVL.

This chain joins TRBV5-6 and TRBJ1-4, with a possible D match to TRBD1 (6 bases). The CDR3 is made up of 15 amino acids. Germline CDR1 is SGHDT and CDR2 is YYEEEE. Trimming removed 4 bases at V and 8 bases at J, with 18 bases between. The CDR3 sequence is CASSPGAGAREKLFF. CDR3 coding DNA: TGTGCCAGCAGCCCAGGAGCGGGGGCTAGGGAAAAACTGTTTTTT.

This rearrangement joins TRBV13 to TRBJ2-2; 7 nucleotides align to TRBD2. Germline values: CDR1 PRHDT, CDR2 FYEKMQ (reference sequence). J was trimmed by 4 bases and V by 6 bases; bases with no gene match: 8. The CDR3 extends over 15 amino acids. Written as DNA, the CDR3 is TGTGCCAGCAGTAATAGCGGGCGACCCACCGGGGAGCTGTTTTTT. This translates into CASSNSGRPTGELFF.

CDR3 DNA sequence: TGTGCCAGCAGTCAGACATGGACAGATACGCAGTATTTT. Its protein is CASSQTWTDTQYF. This chain joins TRBV7-9 and TRBJ2-3; D gene ambiguous. The ends were cut back, 6 bases at V and 3 bases at J, with 10 bases in the middle. Germline V gene data show CDR1 as SEHNR and CDR2 as FQNEAQ (reference sequence). This CDR3 has 13 residues.

The chain uses TRBV11-3 and TRBJ2-3; tentatively, D is TRBD1 (6 bases). Germline assignment: CDR1 SGHNT and CDR2 YENEEA. V lost 6 bases to trimming and J lost 1 base, with 14 bases between them. There are 15 residues in the CDR3. The CDR3 here is CASRGPRGGTDTQYF. CDR3 sequence (DNA): TGTGCCAGCAGGGGCCCCAGGGGTGGCACAGATACGCAGTATTTT.

A single count supports this clone. This sequence joins TRBV4-2 and TRBJ1-1; weak D call: TRBD1 (6 bases). The germline V gene encodes CDR1 LGHNA and CDR2 YNFKEQ. There are 14 residues in the CDR3. With 0 bases removed from V and 5 bases from J, the gap between germline ends came to 10 bases. CDR3 DNA sequence: TGTGCCAGCAGCCAAGAACCAGGGGAAACTGAAGCTTTCTTT. Its translation is CASSQEPGETEAFF.

This chain links TRBV5-1 with TRBJ2-3; 10 bases map to TRBD2. J was trimmed by 1 base and V by 4 bases; bases with no gene match: 12. Germline CDR1 SGHRS, CDR2 YFSETQ. The CDR3 has 18 amino acids. CDR3 in amino acids: CASSPTPPGTSGTDTQYF. The CDR3 region has the DNA TGCGCCAGCAGCCCCACTCCCCCCGGGACTAGCGGCACAGATACGCAGTATTTT.

This chain uses TRBV4-2 with TRBJ2-5; 8 bases map to TRBD1. Trimming removed 0 bases from V and 2 bases from J; junction bases left unmatched: 5. Germline values: CDR1 LGHNA, CDR2 YNFKEQ. The length of the CDR3 is 16 residues. The CDR3 spells CASSQDRGHGQETQYF. The CDR3 DNA reads TGTGCCAGCAGCCAAGACAGGGGGCATGGTCAAGAGACCCAGTACTTC.

The chain recombines TRBV12-1 with TRBJ2-7; TRBD2, the D gene given by the table, was not confirmed from the DNA. TRBV12-1 is recorded as a pseudogene. CDR3 size: 17 residues. CDR3 in amino acids: CASSFWSVANYSYEQYF. The CDR3 DNA reads as TGTGCCAGCAGCTTTTGGTCCGTAGCGAACTACTCCTACGAGCAGTACTTC.

This chain joins TRBV6-5 and TRBJ2-7, with D uncertain. Germline CDR1 reads MNHEY; CDR2 reads SVGAGI. The CDR3 has 12 residues. V lost 4 bases and J 2 bases, leaving 6 bases between the germline ends. This CDR3 is CASSSPTYEQYF. In nucleotides, the CDR3 is TGTGCCAGCAGTTCCCCAACCTACGAGCAGTACTTC.

This clone appeared a few times. V and J are TRBV5-1 and TRBJ1-6; no definite D call. V was clipped by 2 bases and J by 7 bases, with 13 bases between them. Germline lookup yields CDR1 SGHRS and CDR2 YFSETQ. This CDR3 contains 15 residues. This chain's CDR3 is CASSLKPTGNSPLHF. The DNA of the CDR3 is TGCGCCAGCAGCTTAAAACCAACCGGGAATTCACCCCTCCACTTT.

V is TRBV4-3 and J is TRBJ1-2, with D uncertain. Germline V gives CDR1 LGHNA, CDR2 YSLEER. The V gene lost 0 bases and the J gene lost 8 bases, with 16 bases spanning the gap. CDR3 length: 15 amino acids. The chain's CDR3 is CASSQERGLGLGYTF. The DNA for the CDR3 is TGCGCCAGCAGCCAAGAAAGAGGGTTAGGTCTCGGCTACACCTTC.

The chain joins TRBV7-9 to TRBJ2-3; D is perhaps TRBD2 (5 bases). V shed 1 base and J shed 6 bases, with 17 bases lying between them. This CDR3 spans 16 amino acids. Germline V gene data show CDR1 as SEHNR and CDR2 as FQNEAQ (reference sequence). The CDR3: CASSLVVLLGIDTQYF. CDR3 in DNA: TGTGCCAGCAGCTTAGTCGTGCTACTAGGTATTGATACGCAGTATTTT.

The CDR3: CASKRLAGTDTQYF. The CDR3 nucleotides are TGTGCCAGCAAGAGACTAGCGGGGACAGATACGCAGTATTTT. The rearrangement uses TRBV28 and TRBJ2-3; 11 nucleotides align to TRBD2. Trimming cost V 7 bases and J 3 bases; bases outside gene matches: 3. This CDR3 has 14 residues. In germline, CDR1 is MDHEN, CDR2 SYDVKM.

The chain uses TRBV4-1 and TRBJ2-1, with 7 bases matching TRBD1. The CDR3 totals 16 residues. V gave up 4 bases and J gave up 2 bases; unmatched junction bases: 8. Germline V CDR1 and CDR2: MGHRA, YSYEKL. As DNA, the CDR3 is TGCGCCAGCAGCCCCAATCCGGGACAGACCTACAATGAGCAGTTCTTC. As protein: CASSPNPGQTYNEQFF.

This clone was observed a few times. The chain has TRBV5-5 and TRBJ1-1; TRBD1 is a possible D gene (6 bases). This CDR3 has 15 residues. Germline CDR1 and CDR2: SGHKS and YYEKEE (reference sequence). The V gene lost 4 bases and the J gene lost 4 bases, with 17 bases spanning the gap. The DNA for the CDR3 is TGTGCCAGCAGCCTCTGGACCAGGGGCTTCACTGAAGCTTTCTTT. Protein: CASSLWTRGFTEAFF.

V and J are TRBV5-4 and TRBJ2-5; weak D call: TRBD2 (6 bases). Germline V gives CDR1 SGHNT, CDR2 YYREEE (reference sequence). This CDR3 is 17 amino acids long. V lost 4 bases to trimming and J lost 5 bases, with 24 bases between them. In DNA, the CDR3 is TGTGCCAGCAGCGCCCCCCTCGGTAGCCCCAGCGGGGAGACCCAGTACTTC. As protein: CASSAPLGSPSGETQYF.

The rearrangement uses TRBV4-3 and TRBJ2-7; 11 nucleotides line up with TRBD1. Germline lookup yields CDR1 LGHNA and CDR2 YSLEER. Unmatched junction bases numbered 10, after V lost 1 base and J lost 5 bases. The CDR3 runs 17 residues. The CDR3 coding sequence is TGCGCCAGCAGCCAAGGATTCCGGGACAGGGGGGGCGACGAGCAGTACTTC. Protein product: CASSQGFRDRGGDEQYF.

J is TRBJ2-1 and V is TRBV6-5; 7 nucleotides line up with TRBD1. CDR3 length: 13 residues. Germline CDR1 reads MNHEY; CDR2 reads SVGAGI. With 7 bases clipped from V and 7 bases from J, the junction kept 7 bases outside the gene matches. Here the CDR3 DNA reads TGTGCCAGCAAGACAGGGAAGGTGAATGAGCAGTTCTTC. This encodes CASKTGKVNEQFF.

This clone occurred once. The chain has TRBV30 and TRBJ2-1; TRBD2 matches at 11 bases. Germline values: CDR1 GTSNPN, CDR2 SVGIG (reference sequence). The V gene end was trimmed by 3 bases and the J gene end by 9 bases; junction bases not matched to a gene: 13. The CDR3 is 16 residues long. In DNA, the CDR3 is TGTGCCTGGAGCGGACTAGCGGGCCGGTGGGTCACTGAGCAGTTCTTC. It is translated as CAWSGLAGRWVTEQFF.

The J gene is TRBJ1-1, the V gene TRBV5-1; 8 nucleotides agree with TRBD1. The CDR3 has 16 amino acids. The germline CDR1 and CDR2 sequences are SGHRS and YFSETQ. V shed 4 bases, J shed 5 bases, and the junction held 13 bases outside the gene matches. In nucleotides, the CDR3 is TGCGCCAGCAGCCTGAACCCCGACAGGGGAGTTACTGAAGCTTTCTTT. Translating gives CASSLNPDRGVTEAFF.

This clone was observed a single time. CDR3 DNA sequence: TGTGCCAGCAGCCAGATGGAGCTGCTCACAGATACGCAGTATTTT. Encoded protein: CASSQMELLTDTQYF. J is TRBJ2-3 and V is TRBV4-2; D uncertain. Germline values: CDR1 LGHNA, CDR2 YNFKEQ. This CDR3 is built from 15 residues. Trimming left V 3 bases short and J 2 bases short, with 12 bases between.

The rearrangement uses TRBV6-6 and TRBJ2-5, with D perhaps TRBD2 (6 bases). V was pared by 11 bases and J by 5 bases, with 18 bases between. The CDR3 runs 13 residues. Germline V gene sequence: CDR1 MNHNY, CDR2 SVGAGI (reference sequence). The CDR3 reads CAVSIGGRETQYF. The CDR3, as DNA: TGTGCCGTAAGCATCGGGGGACGGGAGACCCAGTACTTC.

The chain has TRBV9 and TRBJ1-1; TRBD1 matches 7 bases. Germline trimming cut 3 bases from V and 4 bases from J; bases unmatched to any gene: 12. This CDR3 has 16 amino acids. CDR1 is SGDLS and CDR2 is YYNGEE in the germline V gene. This CDR3 reads CASSGDPTGVGTEAFF. The DNA for the CDR3 is TGTGCCAGCAGCGGAGACCCTACAGGGGTTGGCACTGAAGCTTTCTTT.

The chain has TRBV6-6 and TRBJ1-3; D is perhaps TRBD1 (5 bases). The V and J ends lost 4 bases and 4 bases respectively, with 11 bases between them. The CDR3 is made up of 14 amino acids. Germline V gene lookup returns CDR1 MNHNY and CDR2 SVGAGI (reference sequence). The CDR3 nucleotides read TGTGCCAGCAGTTTCCCGGGGGTAGGAAACACCATATATTTT. Amino acid sequence: CASSFPGVGNTIYF.